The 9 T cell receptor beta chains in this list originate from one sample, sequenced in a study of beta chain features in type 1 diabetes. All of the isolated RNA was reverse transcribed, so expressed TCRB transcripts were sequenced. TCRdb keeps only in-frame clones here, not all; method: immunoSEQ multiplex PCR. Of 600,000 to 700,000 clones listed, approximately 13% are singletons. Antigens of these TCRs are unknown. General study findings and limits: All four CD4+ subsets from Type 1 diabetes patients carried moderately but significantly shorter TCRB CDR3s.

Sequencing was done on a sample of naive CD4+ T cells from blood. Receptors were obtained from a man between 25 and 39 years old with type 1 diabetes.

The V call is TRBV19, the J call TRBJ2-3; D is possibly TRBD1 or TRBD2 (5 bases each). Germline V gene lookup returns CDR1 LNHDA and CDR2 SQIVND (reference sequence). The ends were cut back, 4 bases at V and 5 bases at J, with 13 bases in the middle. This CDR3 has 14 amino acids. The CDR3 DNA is TGTGCCAGTAGTACCCAAGGGGACGGAGATACGCAGTATTTT. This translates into CASSTQGDGDTQYF.

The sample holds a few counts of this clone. The CDR3 DNA reads TGTGCCAGCAGTGGTGAGGTAGATACGCAGTATTTT. Translation gives CASSGEVDTQYF. This chain connects TRBV2 to TRBJ2-3, with no clear D. Germline lookup yields CDR1 SNHLY and CDR2 FYNNEI. This CDR3 is built from 12 residues. V was trimmed by 4 bases and J by 5 bases, leaving 7 bases between them. Drawing the rest from reference TRBV2 and TRBJ2-3, the complete variable domain is EPEVTQTPSHQVTQMGQEVILRCVPISNHLYFYWYRQILGQKVEFLVSFYNNEISEKSEIFDDQFSVERPDGSNFTLKIRSTKLEDSAMYFCASSGEVDTQYFGPGTRLTVL.

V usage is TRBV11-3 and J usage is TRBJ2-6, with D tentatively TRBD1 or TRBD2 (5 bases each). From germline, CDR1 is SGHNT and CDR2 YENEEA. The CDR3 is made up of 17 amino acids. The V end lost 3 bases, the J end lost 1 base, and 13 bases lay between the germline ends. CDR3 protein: CASSLPPGLSGANVLTF. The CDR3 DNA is TGTGCCAGCAGCTTGCCACCGGGGCTATCTGGGGCCAACGTCCTGACTTTC.

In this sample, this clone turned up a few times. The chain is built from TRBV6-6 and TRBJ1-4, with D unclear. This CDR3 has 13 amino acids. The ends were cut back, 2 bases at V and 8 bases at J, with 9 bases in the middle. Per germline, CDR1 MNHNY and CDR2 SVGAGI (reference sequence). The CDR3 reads CASSYREGEKLFF. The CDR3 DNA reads TGTGCCAGCAGTTACAGGGAGGGCGAAAAACTGTTTTTT.

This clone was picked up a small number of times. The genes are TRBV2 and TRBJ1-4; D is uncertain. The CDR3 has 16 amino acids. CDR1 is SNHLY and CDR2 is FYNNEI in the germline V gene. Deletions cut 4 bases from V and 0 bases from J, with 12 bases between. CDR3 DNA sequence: TGTGCCAGCAGTGGGACCCGAAGTGCAACTAATGAAAAACTGTTTTTT. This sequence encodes CASSGTRSATNEKLFF.

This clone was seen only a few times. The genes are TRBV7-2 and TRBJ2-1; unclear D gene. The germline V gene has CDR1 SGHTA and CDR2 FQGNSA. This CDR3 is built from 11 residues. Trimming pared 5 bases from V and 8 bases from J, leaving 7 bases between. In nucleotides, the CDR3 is TGTGCCAGCAGCCGACAACATGAGCAGTTCTTC. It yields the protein CASSRQHEQFF.

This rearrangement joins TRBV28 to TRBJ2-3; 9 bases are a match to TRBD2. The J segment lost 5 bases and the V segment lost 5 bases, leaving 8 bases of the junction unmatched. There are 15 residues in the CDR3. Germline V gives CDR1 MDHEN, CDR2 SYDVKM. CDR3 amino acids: CASSPVGLALDTQYF. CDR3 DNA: TGTGCCAGCAGTCCAGTGGGACTAGCCCTAGATACGCAGTATTTT.

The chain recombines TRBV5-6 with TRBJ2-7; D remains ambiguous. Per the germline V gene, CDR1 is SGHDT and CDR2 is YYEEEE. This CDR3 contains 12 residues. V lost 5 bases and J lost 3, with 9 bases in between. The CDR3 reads CASSQNIYEQYF. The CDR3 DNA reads TGTGCCAGCAGTCAAAATATCTACGAGCAGTACTTC.

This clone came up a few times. CDR3: CASSTHGFRGENTGELFF. CDR3 DNA: TGTGCCAGTAGTACCCACGGCTTCAGGGGAGAAAACACCGGGGAGCTGTTTTTT. V is TRBV19 and J is TRBJ2-2, with D tentatively TRBD1 (6 bases). CDR1 is LNHDA and CDR2 is SQIVND in the germline V gene (reference sequence). This CDR3 has 18 residues. Trimming cost V 4 bases and J 2 bases, with 20 bases left between them.